The T cell receptor beta chain described here comes from a study of blood T cells in healthy people across ages. Germline CDR1 MGHDK, CDR2 SYGVNS. V gave up 4 bases and J gave up 5 bases, with 12 bases separating them. This CDR3 is built from 14 residues. Next came a second PCR, run for about 7 to 12 cycles, which used a sample-barcoded 5' primer along with a J-beta primer mix. TCRdb re-called the 5' RACE reads with MiXCR, one entry per CDR3 protein. The sample holds about a million distinct CDR3 sequences, just over 50% seen once. The material sequenced was blood. The source of this sequence is a woman aged 60-75 years in good health. The genes are TRBV25-1 and TRBJ2-1, with D possibly being TRBD2 (6 bases). The CDR3 nucleotides are TGTGCCAGCAGTGCCCGGGACTGGGACAATGAGCAGTTCTTC. It is translated as CASSARDWDNEQFF.